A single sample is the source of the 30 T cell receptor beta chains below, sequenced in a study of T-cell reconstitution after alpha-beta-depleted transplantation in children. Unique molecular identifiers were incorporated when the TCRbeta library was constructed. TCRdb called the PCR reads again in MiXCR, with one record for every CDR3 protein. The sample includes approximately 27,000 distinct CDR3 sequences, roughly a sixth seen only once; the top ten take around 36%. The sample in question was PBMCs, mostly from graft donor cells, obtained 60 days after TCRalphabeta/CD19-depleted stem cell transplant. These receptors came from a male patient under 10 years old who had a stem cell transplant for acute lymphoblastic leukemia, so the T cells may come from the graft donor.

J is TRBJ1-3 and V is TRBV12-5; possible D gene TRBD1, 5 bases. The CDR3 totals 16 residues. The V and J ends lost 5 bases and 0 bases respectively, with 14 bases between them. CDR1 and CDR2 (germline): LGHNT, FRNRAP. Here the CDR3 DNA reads TGTGCTAGTGGTGGGGCGACCAGCATCTCTGGAAACACCATATATTTT. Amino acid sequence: CASGGATSISGNTIYF.

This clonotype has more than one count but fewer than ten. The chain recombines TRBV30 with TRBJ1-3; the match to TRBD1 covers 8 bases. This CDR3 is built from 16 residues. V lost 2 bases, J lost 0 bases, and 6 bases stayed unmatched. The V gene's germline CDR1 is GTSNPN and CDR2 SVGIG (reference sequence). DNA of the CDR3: TGTGCCTGGAGTAATACAGGGGGGGTCTCTGGAAACACCATATATTTT. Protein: CAWSNTGGVSGNTIYF.

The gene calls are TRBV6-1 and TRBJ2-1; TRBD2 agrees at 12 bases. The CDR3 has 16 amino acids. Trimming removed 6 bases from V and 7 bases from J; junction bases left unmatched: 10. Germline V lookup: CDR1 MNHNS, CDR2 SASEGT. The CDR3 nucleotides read TGTGCCAGCAGACTGACGGGACTAGCGGGCTTAAATGAGCAGTTCTTC. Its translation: CASRLTGLAGLNEQFF.

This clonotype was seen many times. This CDR3 reads CASIGLLGQDTEAFF. The CDR3 DNA sequence: TGTGCCAGCATCGGCCTGTTGGGGCAGGACACTGAAGCTTTCTTT. The chain employs TRBV12-3 or TRBV12-4 and TRBJ1-1, with D tentatively TRBD1 (5 bases). The CDR3 contains 15 residues. The V end was cut by 7 bases, the J end by 3 bases, with 18 bases between.

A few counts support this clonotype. CDR3 loop: CASSQETGELFF. The CDR3 nucleotides are TGTGCCAGCAGCCAGGAAACCGGGGAGCTGTTTTTT. This chain links TRBV14 with TRBJ2-2; unclear D gene. Trimming pared 3 bases from V and 5 bases from J, leaving 4 bases between. Germline V gene data show CDR1 as SGHDN and CDR2 as FVKESK. The CDR3 totals 12 residues. Full variable domain (missing parts from reference TRBV14 and TRBJ2-2): EAGVTQFPSHSVIEKGQTVTLRCDPISGHDNLYWYRRVMGKEIKFLLHFVKESKQDESGMPNNRFLAERTGGTYSTLKVQPAELEDSGVYFCASSQETGELFFGEGSRLTVL.

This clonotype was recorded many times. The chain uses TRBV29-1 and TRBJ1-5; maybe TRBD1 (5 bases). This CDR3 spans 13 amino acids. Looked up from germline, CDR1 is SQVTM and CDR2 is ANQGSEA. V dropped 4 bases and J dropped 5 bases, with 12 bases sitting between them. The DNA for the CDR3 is TGCAGCGTTGCTTGGGGGAGGGATCAGCCCCAGCATTTT. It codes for CSVAWGRDQPQHF.

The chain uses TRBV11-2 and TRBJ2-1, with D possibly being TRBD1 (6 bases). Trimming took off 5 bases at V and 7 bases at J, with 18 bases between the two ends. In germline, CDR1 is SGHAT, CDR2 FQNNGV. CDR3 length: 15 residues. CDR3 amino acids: CASSVTGQILNEQFF. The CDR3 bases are TGTGCCAGCAGCGTAACGGGACAAATTTTGAATGAGCAGTTCTTC.

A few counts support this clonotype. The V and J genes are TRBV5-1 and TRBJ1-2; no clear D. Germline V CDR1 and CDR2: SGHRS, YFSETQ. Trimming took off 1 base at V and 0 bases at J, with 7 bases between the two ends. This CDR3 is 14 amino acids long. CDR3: CASSLSPANYGYTF. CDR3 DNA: TGCGCCAGCAGCTTGTCACCCGCTAACTATGGCTACACCTTC.

For the CDR3, the DNA is TGTGCCAGCAGCAAAGGGTCCGGGGGTCAGTGCAATGAGCAGTTCTTC. This sequence encodes CASSKGSGGQCNEQFF. V and J are TRBV21-1 and TRBJ2-1; the D call in the table, TRBD1, was not verified against the DNA. TRBV21-1 is labeled a pseudogene. The length of the CDR3 is 16 residues.

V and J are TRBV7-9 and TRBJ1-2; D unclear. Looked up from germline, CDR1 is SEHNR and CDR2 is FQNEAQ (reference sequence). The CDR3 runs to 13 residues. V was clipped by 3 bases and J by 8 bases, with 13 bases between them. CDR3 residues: CASSFMQAAGYTF. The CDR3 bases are TGTGCCAGCAGCTTTATGCAGGCGGCAGGCTACACCTTC. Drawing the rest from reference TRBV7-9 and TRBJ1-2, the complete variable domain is DTGVSQNPRHKITKRGQNVTFRCDPISEHNRLYWYRQTLGQGPEFLTYFQNEAQLEKSRLLSDRFSAERPKGSFSTLEIQRTEQGDSAMYLCASSFMQAAGYTFGSGTRLTVV.

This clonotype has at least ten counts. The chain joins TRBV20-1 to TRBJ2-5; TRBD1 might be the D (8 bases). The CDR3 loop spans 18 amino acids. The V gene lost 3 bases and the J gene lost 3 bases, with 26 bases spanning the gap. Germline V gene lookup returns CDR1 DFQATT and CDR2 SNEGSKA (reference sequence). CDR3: CSARGTGGAGASKETQYF. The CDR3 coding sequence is TGCAGTGCTAGGGGGACAGGTGGGGCGGGGGCTTCGAAAGAGACCCAGTACTTC.

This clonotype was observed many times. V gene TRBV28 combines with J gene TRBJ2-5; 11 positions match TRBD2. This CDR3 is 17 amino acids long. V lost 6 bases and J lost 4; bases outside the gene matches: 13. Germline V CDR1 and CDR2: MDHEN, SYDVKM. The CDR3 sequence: CASSETSGGFGRETQYF. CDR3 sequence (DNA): TGTGCCAGCAGCGAAACTAGCGGGGGATTTGGAAGAGAGACCCAGTACTTC.

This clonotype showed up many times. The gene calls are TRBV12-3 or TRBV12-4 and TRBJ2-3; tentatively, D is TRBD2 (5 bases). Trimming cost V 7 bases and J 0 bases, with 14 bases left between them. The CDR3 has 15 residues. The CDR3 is CASTLRWESTDTQYF. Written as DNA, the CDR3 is TGTGCCAGCACCCTCCGGTGGGAGAGCACAGATACGCAGTATTTT.

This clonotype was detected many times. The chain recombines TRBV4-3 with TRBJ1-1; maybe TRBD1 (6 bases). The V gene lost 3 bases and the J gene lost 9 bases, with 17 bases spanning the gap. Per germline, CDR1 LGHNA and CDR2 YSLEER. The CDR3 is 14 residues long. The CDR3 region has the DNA TGCGCCAGCAGCCAGGAAATACAGGGTACAAAAGCTTTCTTT. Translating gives CASSQEIQGTKAFF.

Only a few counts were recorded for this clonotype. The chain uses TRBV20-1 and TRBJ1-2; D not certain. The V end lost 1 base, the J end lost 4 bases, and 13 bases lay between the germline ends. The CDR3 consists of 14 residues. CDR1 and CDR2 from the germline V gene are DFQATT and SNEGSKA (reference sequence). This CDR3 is CSARASWQTYGYTF. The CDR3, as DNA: TGCAGTGCTAGAGCCTCCTGGCAGACCTATGGCTACACCTTC.

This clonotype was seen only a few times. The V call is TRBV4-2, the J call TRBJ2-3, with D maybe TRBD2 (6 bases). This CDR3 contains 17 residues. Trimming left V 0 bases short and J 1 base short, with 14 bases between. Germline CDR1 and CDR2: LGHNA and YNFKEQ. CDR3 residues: CASSQDPDSSGTDTQYF. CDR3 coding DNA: TGTGCCAGCAGCCAAGACCCCGATTCTAGCGGCACAGATACGCAGTATTTT.

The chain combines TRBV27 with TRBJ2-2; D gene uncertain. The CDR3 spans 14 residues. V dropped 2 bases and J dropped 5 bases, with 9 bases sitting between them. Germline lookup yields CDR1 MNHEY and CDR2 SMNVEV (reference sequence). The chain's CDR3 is CASSLGVWTGELFF. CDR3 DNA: TGTGCCAGCAGTTTAGGAGTTTGGACCGGGGAGCTGTTTTTT.

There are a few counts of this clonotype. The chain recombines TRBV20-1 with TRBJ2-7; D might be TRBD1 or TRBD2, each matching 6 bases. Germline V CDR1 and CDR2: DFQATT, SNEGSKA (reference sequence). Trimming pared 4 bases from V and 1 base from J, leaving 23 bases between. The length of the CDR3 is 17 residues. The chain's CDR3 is CSAMGIPGALDSYEQYF. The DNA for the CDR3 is TGCAGTGCTATGGGGATACCGGGGGCCCTCGATTCCTACGAGCAGTACTTC.

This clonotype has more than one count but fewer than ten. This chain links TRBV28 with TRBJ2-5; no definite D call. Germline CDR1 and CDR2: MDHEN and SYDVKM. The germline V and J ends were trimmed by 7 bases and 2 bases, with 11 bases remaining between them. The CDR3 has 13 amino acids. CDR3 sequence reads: CASTLTGQETQYF. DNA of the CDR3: TGTGCCAGCACCTTGACTGGACAAGAGACCCAGTACTTC.

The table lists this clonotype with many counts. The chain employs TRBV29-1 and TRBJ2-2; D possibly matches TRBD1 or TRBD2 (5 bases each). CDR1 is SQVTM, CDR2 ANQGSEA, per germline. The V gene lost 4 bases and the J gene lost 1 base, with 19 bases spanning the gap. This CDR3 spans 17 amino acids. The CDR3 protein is CSVAKGSGTVNTGELFF. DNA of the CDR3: TGCAGCGTTGCTAAAGGGTCCGGGACGGTGAACACCGGGGAGCTGTTTTTT.

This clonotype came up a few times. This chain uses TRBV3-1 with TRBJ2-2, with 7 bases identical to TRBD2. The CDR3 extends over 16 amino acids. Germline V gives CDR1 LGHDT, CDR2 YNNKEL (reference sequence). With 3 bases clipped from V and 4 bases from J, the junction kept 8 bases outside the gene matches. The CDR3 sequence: CASSQFSGLGTGELFF. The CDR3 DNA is TGTGCCAGCAGCCAGTTTAGCGGGTTGGGCACCGGGGAGCTGTTTTTT.

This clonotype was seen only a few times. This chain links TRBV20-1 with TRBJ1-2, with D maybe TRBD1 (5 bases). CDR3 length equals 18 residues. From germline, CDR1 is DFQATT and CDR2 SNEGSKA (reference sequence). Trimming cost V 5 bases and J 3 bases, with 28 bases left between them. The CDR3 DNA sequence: TGCAGTGCTGGCCACCGGGACGTTACCGCGCCCCTCCACTATGGCTACACCTTC. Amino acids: CSAGHRDVTAPLHYGYTF.

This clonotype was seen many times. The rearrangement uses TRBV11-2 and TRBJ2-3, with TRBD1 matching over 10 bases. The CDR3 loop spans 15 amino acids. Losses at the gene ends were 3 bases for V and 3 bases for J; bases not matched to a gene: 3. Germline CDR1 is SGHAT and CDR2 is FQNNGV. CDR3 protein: CASSFGTGETDTQYF. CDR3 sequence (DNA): TGTGCCAGCAGCTTCGGGACAGGGGAGACAGATACGCAGTATTTT.

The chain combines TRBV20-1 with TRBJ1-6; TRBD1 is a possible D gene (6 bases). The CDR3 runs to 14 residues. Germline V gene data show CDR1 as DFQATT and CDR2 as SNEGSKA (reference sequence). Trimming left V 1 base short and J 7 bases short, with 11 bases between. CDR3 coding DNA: TGCAGTGCTAGAGTTCGGGGGCCAAATTCACCCCTCCACTTT. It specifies CSARVRGPNSPLHF.

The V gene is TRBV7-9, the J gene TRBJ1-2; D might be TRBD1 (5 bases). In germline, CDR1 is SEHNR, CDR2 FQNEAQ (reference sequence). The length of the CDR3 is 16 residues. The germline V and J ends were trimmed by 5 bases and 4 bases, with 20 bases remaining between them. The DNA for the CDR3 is TGTGCCAGCAGCCTGAGTAGCTGGGGGTCCTCCTATGGCTACACCTTC. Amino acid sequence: CASSLSSWGSSYGYTF.

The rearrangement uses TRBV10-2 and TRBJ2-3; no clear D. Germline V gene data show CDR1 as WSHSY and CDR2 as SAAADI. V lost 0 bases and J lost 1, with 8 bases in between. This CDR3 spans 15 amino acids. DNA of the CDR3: TGCGCCAGCAGTGAGTCGGGTTCCGGCACAGATACGCAGTATTTT. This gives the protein CASSESGSGTDTQYF.

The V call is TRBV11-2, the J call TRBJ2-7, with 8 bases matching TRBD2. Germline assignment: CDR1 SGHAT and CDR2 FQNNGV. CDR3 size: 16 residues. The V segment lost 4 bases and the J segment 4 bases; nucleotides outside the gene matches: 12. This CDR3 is CASSSRTGGSVYEQYF. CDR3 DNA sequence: TGTGCCAGCAGCTCCCGAACGGGGGGGTCGGTTTACGAGCAGTACTTC.

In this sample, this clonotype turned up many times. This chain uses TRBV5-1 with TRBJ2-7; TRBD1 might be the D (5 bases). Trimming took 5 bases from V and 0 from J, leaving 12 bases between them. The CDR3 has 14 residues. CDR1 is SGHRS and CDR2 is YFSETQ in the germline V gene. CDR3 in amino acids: CASRAVTDSYEQYF. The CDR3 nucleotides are TGCGCCAGCAGGGCAGTGACAGACTCCTACGAGCAGTACTTC.

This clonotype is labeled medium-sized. The CDR3, as DNA: TGTGCCAGCACCTCTGTATTAGGGCGGAACTCCTACGAGCAGTACTTC. Translated: CASTSVLGRNSYEQYF. The chain combines TRBV12-3 or TRBV12-4 with TRBJ2-7, with D unclear. V lost 7 bases and J 0 bases, leaving 19 bases between the germline ends. CDR3 length: 16 residues.

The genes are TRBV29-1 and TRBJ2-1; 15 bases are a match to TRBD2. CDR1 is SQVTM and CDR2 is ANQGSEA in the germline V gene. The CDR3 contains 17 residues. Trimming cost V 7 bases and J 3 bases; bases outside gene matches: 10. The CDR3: CSAQGLAGGTYYNEQFF. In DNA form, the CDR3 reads TGCAGCGCTCAGGGACTAGCGGGAGGCACCTACTACAATGAGCAGTTCTTC.